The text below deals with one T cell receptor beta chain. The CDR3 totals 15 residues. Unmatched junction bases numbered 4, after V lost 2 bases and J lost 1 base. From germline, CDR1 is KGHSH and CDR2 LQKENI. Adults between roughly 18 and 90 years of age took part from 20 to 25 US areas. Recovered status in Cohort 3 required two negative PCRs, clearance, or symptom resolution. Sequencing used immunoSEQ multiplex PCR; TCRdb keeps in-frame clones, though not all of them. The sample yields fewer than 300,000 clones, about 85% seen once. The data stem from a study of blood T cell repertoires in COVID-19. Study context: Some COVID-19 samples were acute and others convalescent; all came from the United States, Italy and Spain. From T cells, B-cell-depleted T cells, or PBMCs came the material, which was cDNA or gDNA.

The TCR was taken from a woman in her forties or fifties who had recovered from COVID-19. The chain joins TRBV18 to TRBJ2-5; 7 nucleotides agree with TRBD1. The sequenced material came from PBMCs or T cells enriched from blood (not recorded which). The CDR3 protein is CASSPIRTGQETQYF. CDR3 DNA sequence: TGTGCCAGCTCACCAATTAGGACAGGCCAAGAGACCCAGTACTTC.